This T cell receptor (beta chain) was sequenced for a study of cytomegalovirus exposure and HLA in healthy donors. Study outcomes and limitations: Rarity characterized most TCR sequences, yet some public TCRs appeared in many donors. Some TCR beta chains (around 180 of them) were listed as cytomegalovirus-associated. A previous analysis found most TCR beta V segments productive roughly 87% or roughly 30% of the time.

While unrecorded immune exposures were likely, the donors were nominally healthy when sampled. As for this clone: Its target is not known. Other DNA sequences in this sample translate to the same CDR3.

Germline CDR1 is MNHNS and CDR2 is SASEGT. This CDR3 spans 14 amino acids. The V gene end was trimmed by 8 bases and the J gene end by 11 bases; junction bases not matched to a gene: 17. The PCR contained 60 Vbeta and 13 Jbeta primers. Measured with immunoSEQ multiplex PCR; TCRdb has only the in-frame clones, and not every one. Of fewer than 95,000 clones in the sample, around three quarters were seen once. The rearrangement uses TRBV6-1 and TRBJ1-2, with 7 bases identical to TRBD1. Sequences were obtained from PBMCs. This clonotype was obtained from a man in his forties or fifties in good health and CMV-seronegative. The DNA of the CDR3 is TGTGCCAGCTTGACAGGGAGGAACACGAGCGGGTACACCTTC. Amino acids: CASLTGRNTSGYTF.